One and the same sample provided the 20 T cell receptor beta chains below, sequenced in a study of cytomegalovirus exposure and HLA in healthy donors. In the PCR, 60 Vbeta and 13 Jbeta primers were used. Only in-frame clones appear in the TCRdb table, and some are missing; sequencing was by immunoSEQ multiplex PCR. The repertoire includes just over 150,000 clones, 78% of them detected once, and 3.1% sits in the top ten. Material: PBMCs. The receptors come from a woman between 40 and 55 years old in good health and CMV-seronegative.

This chain links TRBV27 with TRBJ2-7; 10 positions match TRBD2. The CDR3 length is 15 residues. CDR1 is MNHEY, CDR2 SMNVEV, per germline (reference sequence). V was pared by 6 bases and J by 2 bases, with 7 bases of the junction left unmatched. This CDR3 is CASSSVSGGTYEQYF. CDR3 nucleotides: TGTGCCAGCAGCTCAGTTAGCGGGGGGACCTACGAGCAGTACTTC.

This chain joins TRBV2 and TRBJ1-1; D not resolved. This CDR3 has 14 residues. Trimming stripped 3 bases from V and 4 bases from J, with 12 bases between. Germline lookup yields CDR1 SNHLY and CDR2 FYNNEI. The CDR3 loop reads CASSDLAITTEAFF. The CDR3 DNA follows: TGTGCCAGCAGTGATCTGGCCATTACCACTGAAGCTTTCTTT.

The chain employs TRBV28 and TRBJ1-6; D might be TRBD1 (5 bases). Germline CDR1 and CDR2: MDHEN and SYDVKM. The CDR3 sequence is 15 residues long. Trimming took 7 bases from V and 8 from J, leaving 18 bases between them. The CDR3 region has the DNA TGTGCCAGCAACCTTGGGGCCCGACCGGATTCACCCCTCCACTTT. Translated: CASNLGARPDSPLHF.

The chain is built from TRBV28 and TRBJ2-7; D might be TRBD1 (6 bases). The germline CDR1 and CDR2 sequences are MDHEN and SYDVKM. The V end lost 1 base, the J end lost 2 bases, and 18 bases lay between the germline ends. This CDR3 region has 17 residues. The CDR3: CASSLSEITGLTYEQYF. The CDR3 region has the DNA TGTGCCAGCAGTTTATCCGAGATTACAGGGTTAACCTACGAGCAGTACTTC.

Comment on this clone: An end of the junction differs from the germline gene, which may be a read error. The V call is TRBV6-6, the J call TRBJ1-1; D remains ambiguous. Germline CDR1 reads MNHNY; CDR2 reads SVGAGI (reference sequence). The CDR3 totals 12 residues. CDR3 nucleotides: TGTGCCAGCAGACGATTGAACAGTGAAGCTTTCTTT. It yields the protein CASRRLNSEAFF.

The chain has TRBV28 and TRBJ1-6; D gene uncertain. Germline V gene lookup returns CDR1 MDHEN and CDR2 SYDVKM. Between the trimmed V and J ends, which lost 6 bases and 8 bases, there was a span of 11 bases. CDR3 size: 13 residues. This CDR3 is CASRLEFDSPLHF. Here the CDR3 DNA reads TGTGCCAGCAGGCTAGAGTTTGATTCACCCCTCCACTTT.

This clone was observed a single time. The J gene is TRBJ1-2, the V gene TRBV4-1; D gene uncertain. V was clipped by 0 bases and J by 6 bases, with 14 bases between them. In germline, CDR1 is MGHRA, CDR2 YSYEKL. There are 15 residues in the CDR3. CDR3: CASSQDSLGGNGYTF. DNA for the CDR3: TGCGCCAGCAGCCAAGATTCTTTGGGAGGGAATGGCTACACCTTC.

The chain is built from TRBV11-2 and TRBJ2-7; 7 bases are a match to TRBD1. The length of the CDR3 is 15 residues. Per germline, CDR1 SGHAT and CDR2 FQNNGV. Unmatched junction bases numbered 8, after V lost 3 bases and J lost 3 bases. In DNA form, the CDR3 reads TGTGCCAGCAGCTTCGAGCCCGGGACAGACTACGAGCAGTACTTC. Protein: CASSFEPGTDYEQYF. Variable domain in full (rest from reference TRBV11-2 and TRBJ2-7): EAGVAQSPRYKIIEKRQSVAFWCNPISGHATLYWYQQILGQGPKLLIQFQNNGVVDDSQLPKDRFSAERLKGVDSTLKIQPAKLEDSAVYLCASSFEPGTDYEQYFGPGTRLTVT.

This clone was seen at least ten times. This chain connects TRBV4-1 to TRBJ2-2; 10 nucleotides match TRBD2. Germline CDR1 reads MGHRA; CDR2 reads YSYEKL. The CDR3 length is 17 residues. V lost 3 bases to trimming and J lost 7 bases; unmatched junction nucleotides: 11. The CDR3 DNA sequence: TGCGCCAGCAGCCAGACAGAGCGGGGGGGCCTCGGCGGGGAGCTGTTTTTT. Amino acid sequence: CASSQTERGGLGGELFF.

On this clone: This sample also contains other DNA sequences that code for the same CDR3. V is TRBV28 and J is TRBJ1-3; D remains unclear. The length of the CDR3 is 15 residues. Germline-derived CDR1 and CDR2 are MDHEN and SYDVKM. V was pared by 1 base and J by 0 bases, with 7 bases between. CDR3: CASSLSSISGNTIYF. In nucleotides, the CDR3 is TGTGCCAGCAGTTTATCCTCTATCTCTGGAAACACCATATATTTT.

The V and J genes are TRBV28 and TRBJ2-2; possible D gene TRBD1, 5 bases. Trimming left V 6 bases short and J 2 bases short, with 10 bases between. The CDR3 sequence is 14 residues long. The germline V gene has CDR1 MDHEN and CDR2 SYDVKM. In DNA form, the CDR3 reads TGTGCCAGCAGCACCACAGGCAACACCGGGGAGCTGTTTTTT. Amino acids: CASSTTGNTGELFF.

The chain couples TRBV2 to TRBJ1-5; D remains unclear. CDR3 length: 13 amino acids. The germline CDR1 and CDR2 sequences are SNHLY and FYNNEI. V shed 5 bases and J shed 0 bases, with 5 bases lying between them. This CDR3 reads CASSTYSNQPQHF. CDR3 nucleotides: TGTGCCAGCAGTACTTATAGCAATCAGCCCCAGCATTTT.

Only a few counts were recorded for this clone. J is TRBJ1-6 and V is TRBV19, with D possibly TRBD1 on 5 matching bases. CDR3 length: 16 residues. V shed 0 bases and J shed 8 bases, with 14 bases lying between them. Looked up from germline, CDR1 is LNHDA and CDR2 is SQIVND (reference sequence). CDR3 bases: TGTGCCAGTAGTATAGACTCCGACCGGGGGTATTCACCCCTCCACTTT. Amino acid sequence: CASSIDSDRGYSPLHF.

This clone was observed many times. The chain couples TRBV10-1 to TRBJ1-2; 10 bases match TRBD1. V was pared by 6 bases and J by 7 bases, with 8 bases of the junction left unmatched. The CDR3 loop spans 14 amino acids. Per the germline V gene, CDR1 is WNHNN and CDR2 is SYGVQD (reference sequence). This CDR3 is CASRGTGEGSGYTF. Written as DNA, the CDR3 is TGCGCCAGCAGGGGGACAGGGGAAGGTTCTGGCTACACCTTC.

V usage is TRBV2 and J usage is TRBJ1-6; 10 bases are a match to TRBD1. CDR1 and CDR2 from the germline V gene are SNHLY and FYNNEI. J was trimmed by 7 bases and V by 8 bases; bases with no gene match: 5. This CDR3 is 14 amino acids long. CDR3: CASRRQGANSPLHF. CDR3 bases: TGTGCCAGCCGTAGACAGGGGGCGAATTCACCCCTCCACTTT. Supplemented by reference TRBV2 and TRBJ1-6, the full variable domain reads EPEVTQTPSHQVTQMGQEVILRCVPISNHLYFYWYRQILGQKVEFLVSFYNNEISEKSEIFDDQFSVERPDGSNFTLKIRSTKLEDSAMYFCASRRQGANSPLHFGNGTRLTVT.

The V call is TRBV13, the J call TRBJ1-3; D unclear. Trimming took 0 bases from V and 8 from J, leaving 17 bases between them. There are 16 residues in the CDR3. Germline V gene lookup returns CDR1 PRHDT and CDR2 FYEKMQ (reference sequence). CDR3 DNA: TGTGCCAGCAGCTTAGGCCCGAACAGTAACCCATACACCATATATTTT. It codes for CASSLGPNSNPYTIYF.

This chain connects TRBV18 to TRBJ1-1, with D hard to call. The CDR3 extends over 13 amino acids. The V and J ends lost 1 base and 5 bases respectively, with 8 bases between them. Germline CDR1 is KGHSH and CDR2 is LQKENI. CDR3 sequence reads: CASSPQPGTEAFF. DNA of the CDR3: TGTGCCAGCTCACCACAACCGGGGACTGAAGCTTTCTTT.

The J gene is TRBJ2-7, the V gene TRBV7-8; D ambiguous. The CDR3 runs to 11 residues. V was trimmed by 2 bases and J by 7 bases, leaving 6 bases between them. The germline V gene encodes CDR1 SGHVS and CDR2 FQNEAQ. The CDR3 sequence: CASSLTREQYF. The CDR3 DNA reads as TGTGCCAGCAGCTTAACGCGGGAGCAGTACTTC.

J is TRBJ1-2 and V is TRBV6-5; D call uncertain. The V end was cut by 0 bases, the J end by 7 bases, with 15 bases between. The CDR3 sequence is 15 residues long. Germline loops: CDR1 MNHEY, CDR2 SVGAGI. The CDR3 DNA reads as TGTGCCAGCAGTTACTCGACTCGGGGAATGACTGGCTACACCTTC. Translating gives CASSYSTRGMTGYTF.

The V call is TRBV5-1, the J call TRBJ2-5, with TRBD2 identical over 9 bases. Germline loops: CDR1 SGHRS, CDR2 YFSETQ. V shed 4 bases, J shed 1 base, and the junction held 11 bases outside the gene matches. The CDR3 sequence is 17 residues long. CDR3 protein: CASSLRLADIIQETQYF. The CDR3 nucleotides read TGCGCCAGCAGCCTACGACTAGCGGATATCATCCAAGAGACCCAGTACTTC.